Shown below are 22 T cell receptor beta chains from a single sample sequenced in a study of T cells in localized non-small cell lung cancer. Repertoires were generated with immunoSEQ multiplex PCR, while TCRdb's copy carries only in-frame clones and drops some. The sample lists about 17,000 clones, 80% to 90% occurring once. The starting material was peripheral blood, obtained before any cancer treatment. These TCRs come from a male donor older than 55 with stage III lung adenocarcinoma.

The V and J genes are TRBV5-1 and TRBJ1-2; tentative D call: TRBD1 (5 bases). V lost 2 bases and J 2 bases, leaving 16 bases between the germline ends. CDR1 and CDR2 (germline): SGHRS, YFSETQ. The CDR3 runs to 16 residues. CDR3 loop: CASSFMVQGWNYGYTF. The CDR3 coding sequence is TGCGCCAGCAGCTTCATGGTTCAGGGATGGAACTATGGCTACACCTTC.

The gene calls are TRBV10-2 and TRBJ1-5, with 10 positions matching TRBD1. With V trimmed by 5 bases and J by 5 bases, 3 bases remained unmatched. The CDR3 contains 14 residues. Germline assignment: CDR1 WSHSY and CDR2 SAAADI. CDR3 coding DNA: TGCGCCAGCAGTCAGACAGGGGGCTATCAGCCCCAGCATTTT. The encoded protein is CASSQTGGYQPQHF.

The chain recombines TRBV2 with TRBJ2-2; 8 positions agree with TRBD1. With 7 bases clipped from V and 1 base from J, the junction kept 8 bases outside the gene matches. This CDR3 contains 16 residues. Germline V CDR1 and CDR2: SNHLY, FYNNEI. The CDR3 spells CASIRRGQENTGELFF. The CDR3 DNA is TGTGCCAGCATTAGAAGGGGACAGGAGAACACCGGGGAGCTGTTTTTT. The whole variable domain, filled in from reference TRBV2 and TRBJ2-2, reads EPEVTQTPSHQVTQMGQEVILRCVPISNHLYFYWYRQILGQKVEFLVSFYNNEISEKSEIFDDQFSVERPDGSNFTLKIRSTKLEDSAMYFCASIRRGQENTGELFFGEGSRLTVL.

With respect to this clone: The junction departs from the called germline gene at one end, perhaps through a read error. The chain combines TRBV7-7 with TRBJ2-7, with 10 bases identical to TRBD1. The V gene's germline CDR1 is SSHAT and CDR2 FNYEAQ (reference sequence). The CDR3 spans 13 residues. This CDR3 reads CASSYGQGDEQYF. The CDR3 DNA is TGTGCTAGCAGCTACGGACAGGGGGACGAGCAGTACTTC. Supplemented by reference TRBV7-7 and TRBJ2-7, the full variable domain reads GAGVSQSPRYKVTKRGQDVTLRCDPISSHATLYWYQQALGQGPEFLTYFNYEAQPDKSGLPSDRFSAERPEGSISTLTIQRTEQRDSAMYRCASSYGQGDEQYFGPGTRLTVT.

The J gene is TRBJ2-7, the V gene TRBV27, with D tentatively TRBD2 (6 bases). The CDR3 sequence is 17 residues long. V gave up 2 bases and J gave up 6 bases, with 23 bases separating them. Per the germline V gene, CDR1 is MNHEY and CDR2 is SMNVEV (reference sequence). Here the CDR3 DNA reads TGTGCCAGCAGTTTAAACCCCCCGGGGGTGTACTACTTCGAGCAGTACTTC. It encodes CASSLNPPGVYYFEQYF.

The CDR3 spells CASSPGGPVLEQYF. Here the CDR3 DNA reads TGTGCCAGCTCACCGGGAGGACCCGTCCTCGAGCAGTACTTC. The chain has TRBV18 and TRBJ2-7; the D gene is possibly TRBD2 (6 bases). The V end lost 3 bases, the J end lost 6 bases, and 15 bases lay between the germline ends. The CDR3 has 14 amino acids. The germline gives CDR1 KGHSH, CDR2 LQKENI.

V usage is TRBV30 and J usage is TRBJ2-7, with 12 positions matching TRBD2. Per germline, CDR1 GTSNPN and CDR2 SVGIG (reference sequence). CDR3 length: 13 amino acids. V lost 8 bases to trimming and J lost 1 base; unmatched junction nucleotides: 3. The CDR3 here is CAGGTSGSYEQYF. The CDR3 bases are TGTGCCGGCGGGACTAGCGGGTCCTACGAGCAGTACTTC.

A single count supports this clone. CDR3 nucleotide sequence: TGCGCCAGCAGTGGAGGGGCCCCTAGCACAGATACGCAGTATTTT. Translating it yields CASSGGAPSTDTQYF. The rearrangement joins TRBV10-1 to TRBJ2-3; D might be TRBD1 or TRBD2, each matching 5 bases. This CDR3 is built from 15 residues. Germline-derived CDR1 and CDR2 are WNHNN and SYGVQD (reference sequence). V lost 4 bases and J lost 0, with 11 bases in between.

The chain employs TRBV27 and TRBJ2-7, with D possibly being TRBD2 (6 bases). V was cut by 2 bases and J by 3 bases, with 17 bases left in between. Per the germline V gene, CDR1 is MNHEY and CDR2 is SMNVEV (reference sequence). The CDR3 is 16 amino acids. CDR3 in DNA: TGTGCCAGCAGTTTAGGTGCGGGGTCAGGTAGCTACGAGCAGTACTTC. Residues: CASSLGAGSGSYEQYF.

The chain recombines TRBV4-1 with TRBJ2-2; 9 bases fit TRBD2. V shed 0 bases and J 0 bases; nucleotides not matched to a gene: 2. Germline CDR1 MGHRA, CDR2 YSYEKL. The CDR3 has 17 residues. CDR3 sequence: CASSQEASGANTGELFF. CDR3 sequence (DNA): TGCGCCAGCAGCCAAGAGGCTAGCGGGGCGAACACCGGGGAGCTGTTTTTT.

The chain has TRBV6-1 and TRBJ1-4; TRBD1 might be the D (5 bases). CDR1 is MNHNS, CDR2 SASEGT, per germline. CDR3 length: 14 amino acids. Trimming shortened V by 3 bases and J by 8 bases, and 13 bases separated the two germline ends. CDR3 amino acids: CASSELGVREKLFF. CDR3 coding DNA: TGTGCCAGCAGTGAGCTAGGGGTACGGGAAAAACTGTTTTTT.

There are a few counts of this clone. The rearrangement joins TRBV21-1 to TRBJ1-1; no check of the table's D call, TRBD1, against the DNA was made. TRBV21-1 constitutes a pseudogene. The CDR3 extends over 14 amino acids. CDR3 nucleotide sequence: TGTGCCAGCAGCAACGACATGGTTAACACTGAAGCTTTCTTT. It translates to CASSNDMVNTEAFF.

This chain links TRBV5-1 with TRBJ1-2, with D perhaps matching TRBD1 (5 bases). Germline-derived CDR1 and CDR2 are SGHRS and YFSETQ. Trimming took off 0 bases at V and 7 bases at J, with 16 bases between the two ends. This CDR3 region has 15 residues. The CDR3 DNA follows: TGCGCCAGCAGCTTGGACGGGGAGGGGAGTCGTGGCTACACCTTC. Translating gives CASSLDGEGSRGYTF.

The genes are TRBV5-1 and TRBJ2-1, with 7 positions matching TRBD2. CDR1 and CDR2 (germline): SGHRS, YFSETQ. The V and J ends lost 3 bases and 6 bases, in that order; junction bases with no gene match: 9. This CDR3 is 15 amino acids long. CDR3: CASSYQSGTTNEQFF. The CDR3 region has the DNA TGCGCCAGCAGCTATCAATCCGGGACTACCAATGAGCAGTTCTTC.

The CDR3 region is CSAQSAHAPYEQYF. The CDR3 DNA is TGCAGCGCCCAGAGCGCCCATGCTCCCTACGAGCAGTACTTC. The J gene is TRBJ2-7, the V gene TRBV29-1, with D hard to call. The CDR3 spans 14 residues. Germline CDR1 SQVTM, CDR2 ANQGSEA. V gave up 7 bases and J gave up 2 bases, with 18 bases separating them.

This clone occurred a few times. J is TRBJ1-2 and V is TRBV7-8, with D possibly TRBD1 on 6 matching bases. The V end lost 5 bases, the J end lost 4 bases, and 14 bases lay between the germline ends. Germline values: CDR1 SGHVS, CDR2 FQNEAQ. This CDR3 is 14 amino acids long. The CDR3 spells CASSQQGGSYGYTF. In DNA, the CDR3 is TGTGCCAGCAGCCAACAGGGTGGGAGCTATGGCTACACCTTC.

The gene calls are TRBV18 and TRBJ1-1; 7 bases line up with TRBD1. Germline assignment: CDR1 KGHSH and CDR2 LQKENI. The V and J ends lost 6 bases and 4 bases, in that order; junction bases with no gene match: 5. The CDR3 spans 13 residues. The CDR3 spells CASSTGMGTEAFF. The CDR3 coding sequence is TGTGCCAGCTCGACAGGGATGGGCACTGAAGCTTTCTTT.

V gene TRBV2 combines with J gene TRBJ2-7; D might be TRBD1 or TRBD2, each matching 5 bases. Germline V gives CDR1 SNHLY, CDR2 FYNNEI. The CDR3 covers 13 residues. V was clipped by 8 bases and J by 1 base, with 12 bases between them. The CDR3 region is CASERDQSYEQYF. In nucleotides, the CDR3 is TGTGCCAGCGAGAGGGACCAGTCCTACGAGCAGTACTTC.

V gene TRBV9 combines with J gene TRBJ2-3; 7 positions agree with TRBD2. V gave up 5 bases and J gave up 4 bases; unmatched junction bases: 10. This CDR3 has 15 residues. Germline assignment: CDR1 SGDLS and CDR2 YYNGEE. The CDR3 DNA reads TGTGCCAGCAGGGGGGGGACCCAGGGAGCAGATACGCAGTATTTT. This encodes CASRGGTQGADTQYF.

This clone has a handful of counts. The V gene is TRBV6-5, the J gene TRBJ2-7, with a tentative D call TRBD1 (5 bases). V shed 0 bases and J shed 6 bases, with 12 bases lying between them. From germline, CDR1 is MNHEY and CDR2 SVGAGI. The CDR3 extends over 14 amino acids. In nucleotides, the CDR3 is TGTGCCAGCAGTTACTCTAAGGGGTTAGGCGAGCAGTACTTC. The encoded protein is CASSYSKGLGEQYF.

This clone was detected a few times. A junction end diverges from the germline sequence, so it may reflect a read error. The rearrangement links TRBV7-7 to TRBJ1-5, with D unclear. Germline-derived CDR1 and CDR2 are SSHAT and FNYEAQ (reference sequence). The length of the CDR3 is 15 residues. As DNA, the CDR3 is TGTGCTAGCACCAACCTTTTAAGGGCCCGGCAGCCCCAGCATTTT. This sequence encodes CASTNLLRARQPQHF.

The V call is TRBV7-3, the J call TRBJ2-5, with D possibly matching TRBD1 (7 bases). Trimming left V 6 bases short and J 7 bases short, with 15 bases between. Germline V lookup: CDR1 SGHTA, CDR2 FQGTGA. CDR3 size: 13 residues. As DNA, the CDR3 is TGTGCCAGCAGTCCTCAGGGGGGCGCGACCCAGTACTTC. Its translation: CASSPQGGATQYF.